The clone carrying this T cell receptor beta chain was counted between two and nine times. The antigen remains undetermined. This entry belongs to a study of blood T cells in healthy people across ages. Study-level background: T cells yielded about one barcoded beta molecule per two cells through template switching.

Study-wide results and limits: Shifts in expanded clonotypes may have been confounded by donor CMV status, which was unknown. Older individuals had lower TCR beta diversity per million T cells (the decline was roughly linear). Diversity was estimated from one million T cells, and these estimates were considered underestimates.

With a J-beta primer mix and a sample-barcoded 5' primer, a second PCR ran roughly 6 to 12 cycles. TCRdb redid the calling of the 5' RACE reads with MiXCR, one entry per CDR3 protein. The sample lists 1.5 million to 2 million distinct CDR3 sequences; roughly two fifths were seen once. CDR3 size: 13 residues. Trimming took off 2 bases at V and 10 bases at J, with 9 bases between the two ends. The chain combines TRBV12-3 or TRBV12-4 with TRBJ1-6; D unresolved. Sequences were obtained from blood. This TCR came from a human donor in good health. As DNA, the CDR3 is TGTGCCAGCAGTTTATATGTGGGGTCACCCCTCCACTTT. Protein product: CASSLYVGSPLHF.